This entry lists 18 T cell receptor beta chains sequenced from one sample in a study of regulatory T cells in long-lasting Graves disease. The sample's time point: newly diagnosed GD, antithyroid drugs for less than 3 months. Making the TCR library involved RNA that had been extracted from PBMCs. CDR3-region Arm-PCR and iRepertoire HTBI primers produced the TCR beta libraries. Each CDR3 protein gets one entry after TCRdb re-called the multiplex PCR reads with MiXCR. The sample holds roughly 420,000 distinct CDR3 sequences, roughly 15% seen once. The data also belong to a second study, concerning T cells in Graves' hyperthyroidism and ophthalmopathy.

Sequences were derived from peripheral blood mononuclear cells (PBMCs), sampled at new diagnosis, from a patient treated with antithyroid drugs. All receptors come from a woman between 45 and 60 years old with Graves disease.

This clonotype was seen at least ten times. V is TRBV11-2 and J is TRBJ2-1; 7 nucleotides agree with TRBD2. From germline, CDR1 is SGHAT and CDR2 FQNNGV. This CDR3 is 17 amino acids long. V lost 0 bases to trimming and J lost 2 bases; unmatched junction nucleotides: 7. CDR3 nucleotide sequence: TGTGCCAGCAGCTTAGAGTTTTGGCGGGAGACCTACAATGAGCAGTTCTTC. This sequence encodes CASSLEFWRETYNEQFF.

This chain uses TRBV29-1 with TRBJ2-3; D not resolved. CDR1 SQVTM and CDR2 ANQGSEA come from the germline V gene. Trimming shortened V by 7 bases and J by 1 base, and 15 bases separated the two germline ends. The CDR3 length is 14 residues. CDR3 coding DNA: TGCAGCGGCCTCCTGGGCGGTCGCACAGATACGCAGTATTTT. Its protein product is CSGLLGGRTDTQYF.

This sequence joins TRBV7-9 and TRBJ2-5; 7 bases fit TRBD2. The V segment lost 6 bases and the J segment 7 bases; nucleotides outside the gene matches: 14. CDR3 length equals 15 residues. Germline V gives CDR1 SEHNR, CDR2 FQNEAQ (reference sequence). CDR3 residues: CASSPMSAGEGTQYF. The CDR3 bases are TGTGCCAGCAGTCCTATGAGCGCGGGAGAAGGGACCCAGTACTTC.

In this sample, this clonotype turned up many times. The chain has TRBV10-1 and TRBJ2-7, with 10 bases aligning to TRBD1. In germline, CDR1 is WNHNN, CDR2 SYGVQD (reference sequence). This CDR3 contains 12 residues. V gave up 4 bases and J gave up 6 bases; unmatched junction bases: 0. DNA of the CDR3: TGCGCCAGCAGTGGGACAGGGGGCGAGCAGTACTTC. Residues: CASSGTGGEQYF.

The chain couples TRBV20-1 to TRBJ1-2; D might be TRBD1 (5 bases). The CDR3 is 15 residues long. Trimming stripped 1 base from V and 4 bases from J, with 16 bases between. Germline V gives CDR1 DFQATT, CDR2 SNEGSKA (reference sequence). The CDR3 is CSARAAGLTSYGYTF. The CDR3, as DNA: TGCAGTGCTAGAGCGGCAGGGTTGACCAGCTATGGCTACACCTTC.

In this sample, this clonotype turned up many times. The rearrangement joins TRBV6-5 to TRBJ1-5, with D maybe TRBD1 (5 bases). There are 16 residues in the CDR3. Germline values: CDR1 MNHEY, CDR2 SVGAGI. Between the trimmed V and J ends, which lost 0 bases and 1 base, there was a span of 10 bases. CDR3 in amino acids: CASSYSGGTSNQPQHF. The CDR3 bases are TGTGCCAGCAGTTACTCCGGGGGGACCAGCAATCAGCCCCAGCATTTT.

The chain recombines TRBV15 with TRBJ2-7; TRBD2 might be the D (6 bases). From germline, CDR1 is LNHNV and CDR2 YYDKDF (reference sequence). Trimming took 0 bases from V and 0 from J, leaving 12 bases between them. The CDR3 is 16 residues long. The DNA of the CDR3 is TGTGCCACCAGCAGAGATCTAGTGGGACTCTCCTACGAGCAGTACTTC. Translation gives CATSRDLVGLSYEQYF.

This rearrangement joins TRBV9 to TRBJ1-1, with D unclear. The CDR3 runs 13 residues. The V gene lost 3 bases and the J gene lost 6 bases, with 12 bases spanning the gap. Germline V gives CDR1 SGDLS, CDR2 YYNGEE. DNA for the CDR3: TGTGCCAGCAGCGGGGCGGGTGCCCCTGAAGCTTTCTTT. Translated, it gives CASSGAGAPEAFF.

V and J are TRBV5-1 and TRBJ2-3; tentative D call: TRBD1 (6 bases). Germline V CDR1 and CDR2: SGHRS, YFSETQ. Trimming shortened V by 4 bases and J by 8 bases, and 17 bases separated the two germline ends. The CDR3 covers 14 residues. Here the CDR3 reads CASSSGQLSGTQYF. In DNA, the CDR3 is TGCGCCAGCAGCAGCGGACAGCTTTCGGGTACGCAGTATTTT.

This clonotype was counted ten times or more. This chain connects TRBV12-3 or TRBV12-4 to TRBJ1-1, with D possibly being TRBD1 (6 bases). Between the trimmed V and J ends, which lost 5 bases and 2 bases, there was a span of 21 bases. This CDR3 is 17 amino acids long. The CDR3 is CASSGQGIPGGNTEAFF. The CDR3 DNA reads TGTGCCAGCAGTGGCCAGGGGATTCCCGGCGGCAACACTGAAGCTTTCTTT.

This chain joins TRBV30 and TRBJ2-3; 7 nucleotides line up with TRBD1. This CDR3 contains 13 residues. V lost 3 bases and J lost 3; bases outside the gene matches: 3. CDR1 GTSNPN and CDR2 SVGIG come from the germline V gene (reference sequence). CDR3 DNA sequence: TGTGCCTGGAGCCCAGGGGGAACAGATACGCAGTATTTT. Amino acid sequence: CAWSPGGTDTQYF. The full variable domain, rest sourced from reference TRBV30 and TRBJ2-3, is SQTIHQWPATLVQPVGSPLSLECTVEGTSNPNLYWYRQAAGRGLQLLFYSVGIGQISSEVPQNLSASRPQDRQFILSSKKLLLSDSGFYLCAWSPGGTDTQYFGPGTRLTVL.

Note on this clonotype: At one boundary the junction diverges from the germline segment, which might be a read error. The chain uses TRBV7-9 and TRBJ1-2; D gene uncertain. This CDR3 region has 10 residues. Germline-derived CDR1 and CDR2 are SEHNR and FQNEAQ (reference sequence). CDR3 nucleotide sequence: TGTGCCGGCAGCTCGGATGGCTACACCTTC. Residues: CAGSSDGYTF. Together with reference TRBV7-9 and TRBJ1-2, the CDR3 gives the full variable domain: DTGVSQNPRHKITKRGQNVTFRCDPISEHNRLYWYRQTLGQGPEFLTYFQNEAQLEKSRLLSDRFSAERPKGSFSTLEIQRTEQGDSAMYLCAGSSDGYTFGSGTRLTVV.

Many counts were recorded for this clonotype. J is TRBJ2-7 and V is TRBV7-9; D is uncertain. The germline CDR1 and CDR2 sequences are SEHNR and FQNEAQ (reference sequence). The germline V and J ends were trimmed by 4 bases and 7 bases, with 11 bases remaining between them. The CDR3 sequence is 12 residues long. The CDR3 sequence: CASSSPPSEQYF. The DNA for the CDR3 is TGTGCCAGCAGCTCCCCACCCTCGGAGCAGTACTTC. Looking up the rest from reference TRBV7-9 and TRBJ2-7 gives the full variable domain: DTGVSQNPRHKITKRGQNVTFRCDPISEHNRLYWYRQTLGQGPEFLTYFQNEAQLEKSRLLSDRFSAERPKGSFSTLEIQRTEQGDSAMYLCASSSPPSEQYFGPGTRLTVT.

The chain carries TRBV18 and TRBJ2-1; no reliable D call. The length of the CDR3 is 16 residues. The V and J ends lost 5 bases and 0 bases respectively, with 14 bases between them. The germline CDR1 and CDR2 sequences are KGHSH and LQKENI. The CDR3 DNA follows: TGTGCCAGCTCAAACCATAGGCAGAGCTCCTACAATGAGCAGTTCTTC. Translated, it gives CASSNHRQSSYNEQFF.

This clonotype came up many times. The rearrangement joins TRBV25-1 to TRBJ2-1; TRBD2 matches at 10 bases. The length of the CDR3 is 16 residues. The V segment lost 1 base and the J segment 8 bases; nucleotides outside the gene matches: 8. Germline CDR1 MGHDK, CDR2 SYGVNS. This CDR3 reads CASSESRSGRVDEQFF. The CDR3, as DNA: TGTGCCAGCAGTGAATCCAGGAGCGGGAGGGTCGATGAGCAGTTCTTC.

The rearrangement links TRBV20-1 to TRBJ2-7, with D maybe TRBD2 (6 bases). The CDR3 contains 15 residues. Trimming stripped 0 bases from V and 2 bases from J, with 14 bases between. In germline, CDR1 is DFQATT, CDR2 SNEGSKA (reference sequence). The CDR3 here is CSARERLVSPYEQYF. The CDR3 DNA follows: TGCAGTGCTAGAGAACGACTAGTCTCCCCCTACGAGCAGTACTTC.

This clonotype has ten or more counts. The chain combines TRBV6-1 with TRBJ1-1; TRBD1 agrees at 9 bases. V shed 7 bases and J 6 bases; nucleotides not matched to a gene: 9. The CDR3 totals 14 residues. From germline, CDR1 is MNHNS and CDR2 SASEGT. The CDR3 region has the DNA TGTGCCAGCACCGGGACAGGGCCATCTTCTGAAGCTTTCTTT. It specifies CASTGTGPSSEAFF.

A word on this clonotype: A read error may explain this, as a much larger clone is one base away. The J gene is TRBJ2-5, the V gene TRBV7-3; the D is unclear. Germline V gene lookup returns CDR1 SGHTA and CDR2 FQGTGA. V was cut by 2 bases and J by 5 bases, with 18 bases left in between. This CDR3 is 16 amino acids long. CDR3 DNA sequence: TGTGCCAGCAGCTTAGGCCAAGTCGCGCCACGGGAGACCCAGTACTTC. Amino acid sequence: CASSLGQVAPRETQYF.